What follows are 29 T cell receptor beta chains derived from one specimen sequenced in a study of blood T cell repertoires in COVID-19 (dated by TCRdb to the early 2020s). The method was the immunoSEQ multiplex PCR assay. Not all clones reach the TCRdb copy of this immuneACCESS table, which keeps in-frame sequences only. Checked studies attribute under half of the gap to unresolved V genes and leave the rest unexplained. The sample contains some 35,000 clones, over 65% of them found a single time. Of the sample, 16% is held by the ten largest clones. Sequencing was performed on peripheral blood. The receptors originated from a man aged 65-85 years with acute or convalescent COVID-19.

J is TRBJ2-6 and V is TRBV7-9; TRBD2 is a possible D gene (6 bases). This CDR3 has 18 amino acids. Trimming shortened V by 4 bases and J by 0 bases, and 16 bases separated the two germline ends. Germline V gene sequence: CDR1 SEHNR, CDR2 FQNEAQ (reference sequence). CDR3 coding DNA: TGTGCCAGCAGCTCGTTTGGGGGGTACTTCTCTGGGGCCAACGTCCTGACTTTC. This gives the protein CASSSFGGYFSGANVLTF. The full variable domain, rest sourced from reference TRBV7-9 and TRBJ2-6, is DTGVSQNPRHKITKRGQNVTFRCDPISEHNRLYWYRQTLGQGPEFLTYFQNEAQLEKSRLLSDRFSAERPKGSFSTLEIQRTEQGDSAMYLCASSSFGGYFSGANVLTFGAGSRLTVL.

V and J are TRBV19 and TRBJ1-5, with 9 bases lining up with TRBD1. Germline CDR1 reads LNHDA; CDR2 reads SQIVND (reference sequence). J lost 0 bases, V lost 10 bases, and 7 bases had no gene match. The CDR3 covers 15 residues. For the CDR3, the DNA is TGTGCCACTACAGGGGGCGGATATAGCAATCAGCCCCAGCATTTT. The encoded protein is CATTGGGYSNQPQHF.

This chain joins TRBV27 and TRBJ2-5, with TRBD2 identical over 15 bases. CDR1 MNHEY and CDR2 SMNVEV come from the germline V gene (reference sequence). This CDR3 contains 15 residues. The V gene end was trimmed by 2 bases and the J gene end by 7 bases; junction bases not matched to a gene: 2. CDR3 in DNA: TGTGCCAGCAGTTTAGGGACTAGCGGGGGGACGACCCAGTACTTC. Translated: CASSLGTSGGTTQYF.

CDR3 loop: CASSPGLWQPQHF. In nucleotides, the CDR3 is TGTGCCAGCAGTCCAGGGTTATGGCAGCCCCAGCATTTT. The chain combines TRBV7-2 with TRBJ1-5; a weak D match, TRBD1 (5 bases). In germline, CDR1 is SGHTA, CDR2 FQGNSA. V shed 6 bases and J shed 7 bases, with 13 bases lying between them. The CDR3 totals 13 residues.

This clone was seen only once. The chain has TRBV27 and TRBJ2-3, with D perhaps matching TRBD2 (5 bases). Germline CDR1 reads MNHEY; CDR2 reads SMNVEV (reference sequence). The CDR3 runs 15 residues. Trimming removed 0 bases at V and 8 bases at J, with 15 bases between. The CDR3 DNA reads TGTGCCAGCAGTTTATCGAACGTCAAGGGAGCTACGCAGTATTTT. Amino acid sequence: CASSLSNVKGATQYF.

This rearrangement joins TRBV14 to TRBJ2-1, with TRBD1 matching 10 bases. The CDR3 spans 16 residues. CDR1 and CDR2 (germline): SGHDN, FVKESK. After removal of 5 bases from V and 3 bases from J, the junction contained 7 bases not matched to a gene. CDR3 protein: CASSKQTGGYYNEQFF. Written as DNA, the CDR3 is TGTGCCAGCAGCAAACAGACAGGGGGCTACTACAATGAGCAGTTCTTC.

The gene calls are TRBV5-5 and TRBJ2-1; perhaps TRBD2 as D (5 bases). Germline loops: CDR1 SGHKS, CDR2 YYEKEE (reference sequence). This CDR3 contains 14 residues. Trimming took 4 bases from V and 8 from J, leaving 16 bases between them. The CDR3 sequence is CASSRVTFGDEQFF. The CDR3 bases are TGTGCCAGCAGCCGCGTTACGTTCGGGGATGAGCAGTTCTTC.

In its sample, this clone was seen once. CDR3 sequence reads: CASSLVPAGQGSSPLHF. The CDR3 nucleotides are TGTGCCAGCAGCCTGGTCCCGGCGGGACAGGGGTCTTCACCCCTCCACTTT. The chain combines TRBV7-2 with TRBJ1-6, with 10 bases aligning to TRBD1. Germline V gives CDR1 SGHTA, CDR2 FQGNSA. Trimming took 5 bases from V and 9 from J; bases not matched to a gene: 13. This CDR3 is 17 amino acids long.

This chain joins TRBV21-1 and TRBJ1-5; the DNA was not used to check the table's D call, TRBD1. TRBV21-1 is reported as a pseudogene. The CDR3 covers 18 residues. The CDR3, as DNA: TGTGCCAGCAGCAAACGACAGGGGGCAAGATGTAGCAATCAGCCCCAGCATTTT. Protein: CASSKRQGARCSNQPQHF.

The CDR3 spells CASSHNPGTGGAGAFF. The CDR3 coding sequence is TGCGCCAGCAGCCACAACCCCGGGACAGGGGGCGCCGGAGCTTTCTTT. The gene calls are TRBV4-3 and TRBJ1-1; TRBD1 matches at 12 bases. CDR1 is LGHNA, CDR2 YSLEER, per germline. After removal of 3 bases from V and 10 bases from J, the junction contained 12 bases not matched to a gene. This CDR3 is built from 16 residues.

There are a few counts of this clone. This chain uses TRBV15 with TRBJ2-1; the match to TRBD2 covers 10 bases. The germline gives CDR1 LNHNV, CDR2 YYDKDF (reference sequence). With 7 bases clipped from V and 10 bases from J, the junction kept 16 bases outside the gene matches. The CDR3 contains 16 residues. The CDR3 sequence: CATTPRASGSKDEQFF. The CDR3 nucleotides are TGTGCCACCACCCCCCGAGCTAGCGGGAGTAAGGACGAGCAGTTCTTC.

The rearrangement uses TRBV19 and TRBJ2-1; 10 bases fit TRBD1. This CDR3 has 15 residues. The germline CDR1 and CDR2 sequences are LNHDA and SQIVND (reference sequence). After removal of 2 bases from V and 7 bases from J, the junction contained 5 bases not matched to a gene. CDR3 loop: CASSISGQGTNEQFF. CDR3 DNA sequence: TGTGCCAGTAGTATATCGGGACAGGGGACGAATGAGCAGTTCTTC.

The chain has TRBV11-2 and TRBJ2-1; 8 bases fit TRBD2. Germline trimming cut 1 base from V and 7 bases from J; bases unmatched to any gene: 3. The CDR3 totals 14 residues. In germline, CDR1 is SGHAT, CDR2 FQNNGV. As DNA, the CDR3 is TGTGCCAGCAGCTTAGGGACTAGCTCTAATGAGCAGTTCTTC. Translating gives CASSLGTSSNEQFF.

This clone was seen just once. The genes are TRBV27 and TRBJ1-2; 9 bases fit TRBD1. This CDR3 is 14 amino acids long. V shed 6 bases and J 8 bases; nucleotides not matched to a gene: 10. Germline CDR1 and CDR2: MNHEY and SMNVEV (reference sequence). Here the CDR3 reads CASRITGGRMGYTF. The DNA for the CDR3 is TGTGCCAGCAGAATAACAGGGGGCAGGATGGGCTACACCTTC.

This rearrangement joins TRBV20-1 to TRBJ1-4; possible D gene TRBD1, 6 bases. CDR3 length: 15 residues. V was trimmed by 3 bases and J by 3 bases, leaving 14 bases between them. Germline V gives CDR1 DFQATT, CDR2 SNEGSKA (reference sequence). The CDR3 protein is CSASPRGNANEKLFF. CDR3 nucleotide sequence: TGCAGTGCTAGTCCCAGGGGTAACGCTAATGAAAAACTGTTTTTT.

This chain connects TRBV29-1 to TRBJ2-1; TRBD2 matches at 7 bases. Germline-derived CDR1 and CDR2 are SQVTM and ANQGSEA. The CDR3 runs to 15 residues. With 4 bases clipped from V and 0 bases from J, the junction kept 6 bases outside the gene matches. The CDR3 sequence is CSVGHRGSSYNEQFF. CDR3 coding DNA: TGCAGCGTTGGTCACCGCGGGAGCTCCTACAATGAGCAGTTCTTC.

The chain links TRBV19 to TRBJ1-5; D is undetermined. Germline assignment: CDR1 LNHDA and CDR2 SQIVND (reference sequence). CDR3 length equals 13 residues. V lost 4 bases, J lost 10 bases, and 14 bases lay in between. CDR3 sequence: CASSTLNNPPQHF. The CDR3 DNA follows: TGTGCCAGTAGTACCCTCAACAACCCCCCCCAGCATTTT.

V usage is TRBV6-2 or TRBV6-3 and J usage is TRBJ2-1; 15 bases line up with TRBD2. The CDR3 totals 19 residues. V was pared by 2 bases and J by 1 base, with 6 bases of the junction left unmatched. Germline V gives CDR1 MNHEY, CDR2 SVGEGT. In nucleotides, the CDR3 is TGTGCCAGCAGTTACCGACCGGGGACTAGCGGGAGGTCCTACAATGAGCAGTTCTTC. Translating gives CASSYRPGTSGRSYNEQFF.

The chain links TRBV6-5 to TRBJ1-3, with D maybe TRBD1 (6 bases). The CDR3 totals 14 residues. V lost 0 bases, J lost 9 bases, and 12 bases lay in between. The germline V gene encodes CDR1 MNHEY and CDR2 SVGAGI. CDR3 loop: CASSYSDSRGTIYF. DNA of the CDR3: TGTGCCAGCAGTTACTCGGACAGCCGGGGCACCATATATTTT.

This clone was seen more than once but under ten times. The genes are TRBV3-1 (or the pseudogene TRBV3-2) and TRBJ2-2; no definite D call. There are 12 residues in the CDR3. V lost 1 base and J lost 8, with 5 bases in between. The germline V gene encodes CDR1 LGHDT and CDR2 YNNKEL (reference sequence). The CDR3 loop reads CASSQVNGELFF. The CDR3 coding sequence is TGTGCCAGCAGCCAAGTTAATGGGGAGCTGTTTTTT.

V is TRBV14 and J is TRBJ1-3, with a possible D match to TRBD1 (6 bases). Germline-derived CDR1 and CDR2 are SGHDN and FVKESK. Deletions cut 0 bases from V and 8 bases from J, with 14 bases between. This CDR3 is 15 amino acids long. The CDR3 loop reads CASSQDRGGRDTIYF. DNA of the CDR3: TGTGCCAGCAGCCAAGATAGGGGGGGCCGCGACACCATATATTTT.

This chain connects TRBV7-2 to TRBJ1-2; a possible D gene is TRBD1 (6 bases). Trimming removed 3 bases from V and 1 base from J, with 12 bases in between. Germline CDR1 SGHTA, CDR2 FQGNSA. The CDR3 spans 15 residues. In DNA, the CDR3 is TGTGCCAGCAGCTTTACAGGGACGGATAACTATGGCTACACCTTC. Protein: CASSFTGTDNYGYTF. Full variable domain (rest looked up from reference TRBV7-2 and TRBJ1-2): GAGVSQSPSNKVTEKGKDVELRCDPISGHTALYWYRQSLGQGLEFLIYFQGNSAPDKSGLPSDRFSAERTGGSVSTLTIQRTQQEDSAVYLCASSFTGTDNYGYTFGSGTRLTVV.

This clone was picked up one time. This chain links TRBV7-8 with TRBJ2-7, with 12 bases matching TRBD2. The CDR3 contains 16 residues. The ends lost 4 bases at V and 3 bases at J; junction bases unmatched: 7. Germline lookup yields CDR1 SGHVS and CDR2 FQNEAQ. In nucleotides, the CDR3 is TGTGCCAGCAGCTCCTCCCTAGCGGGGGGGCTCTACGAGCAGTACTTC. Translated, it gives CASSSSLAGGLYEQYF. The complete variable domain, with remaining parts taken from reference TRBV7-8 and TRBJ2-7, reads GAGVSQSPRYKVAKRGQDVALRCDPISGHVSLFWYQQALGQGPEFLTYFQNEAQLDKSGLPSDRFFAERPEGSVSTLKIQRTQQEDSAVYLCASSSSLAGGLYEQYFGPGTRLTVT.

J is TRBJ1-3 and V is TRBV6-5; D gene ambiguous. The germline gives CDR1 MNHEY, CDR2 SVGAGI. Trimming took off 2 bases at V and 7 bases at J, with 9 bases between the two ends. This CDR3 is 13 amino acids long. The CDR3 nucleotides read TGTGCCAGCAGTTACGAGGGTGGCAACACCATATATTTT. Translation: CASSYEGGNTIYF.

This chain joins TRBV5-1 and TRBJ2-4, with a possible D match to TRBD2 (7 bases). V lost 1 base, J lost 2 bases, and 13 bases lay in between. From germline, CDR1 is SGHRS and CDR2 YFSETQ. The CDR3 spans 16 residues. The CDR3 bases are TGCGCCAGCAGCTTGTCCGGGGGGCGGACCAAAAACATTCAGTACTTC. Protein sequence: CASSLSGGRTKNIQYF.

The chain couples TRBV7-6 to TRBJ1-5, with 7 nucleotides matching TRBD1. The V gene end was trimmed by 1 base and the J gene end by 1 base; junction bases not matched to a gene: 13. The CDR3 runs to 19 residues. CDR1 is SGHVS, CDR2 FNYEAQ, per germline. The CDR3: CASSLEPRHRGASNQPQHF. The DNA for the CDR3 is TGTGCCAGCAGCTTAGAACCTAGACACAGGGGAGCGAGCAATCAGCCCCAGCATTTT. The variable domain in full, with the rest retrieved from reference TRBV7-6 and TRBJ1-5, is GAGVSQSPRYKVTKRGQDVALRCDPISGHVSLYWYRQALGQGPEFLTYFNYEAQQDKSGLPNDRFSAERPEGSISTLTIQRTEQRDSAMYRCASSLEPRHRGASNQPQHFGDGTRLSIL.

V is TRBV28 and J is TRBJ1-2; weak D call: TRBD1 (6 bases). Germline V gene data show CDR1 as MDHEN and CDR2 as SYDVKM. V lost 7 bases to trimming and J lost 12 bases, with 18 bases between them. There are 12 residues in the CDR3. The CDR3: CASTDYRDTNTF. The CDR3 nucleotides read TGTGCCAGCACCGACTACCGGGACACCAACACCTTC.

The gene calls are TRBV7-6 and TRBJ1-4; 7 bases align to TRBD1. V lost 3 bases and J lost 3; bases outside the gene matches: 4. The CDR3 loop spans 15 amino acids. The germline V gene encodes CDR1 SGHVS and CDR2 FNYEAQ. CDR3 DNA: TGTGCCAGCAGCTTGGGCACAGGGGCTAATGAAAAACTGTTTTTT. Translated, it gives CASSLGTGANEKLFF.

This chain uses TRBV10-3 with TRBJ2-5, with 9 bases lining up with TRBD1. There are 14 residues in the CDR3. Germline V lookup: CDR1 ENHRY, CDR2 SYGVKD. Trimming removed 10 bases from V and 2 bases from J; junction bases left unmatched: 8. The CDR3 DNA is TGTGCCACCCACCCGACAGGGGGGCAAGAGACCCAGTACTTC. It encodes CATHPTGGQETQYF.